This TCR beta chain was recorded in a study of control samples from healthy donors and cancer patients. The length of the CDR3 is 15 residues. V gave up 9 bases and J gave up 0 bases, with 14 bases separating them. Germline CDR1 and CDR2: MNHEY and SVGAGI. Assay: immunoSEQ multiplex PCR; the TCRdb copy retains only in-frame clones and omits some. The table has approximately 94,000 clones, approximately 90% seen once. The chain couples TRBV6-5 to TRBJ1-4, with D hard to call. The sample taken for sequencing was blood. The receptor was derived from a woman aged 25 to 39 in good health. The CDR3 region has the DNA TGTGCCAGTAATCTGGACGGCGCAACTAATGAAAAACTGTTTTTT. Translating it yields CASNLDGATNEKLFF.